This entry lists 28 T cell receptor beta chains sequenced from one sample in a study of blood T cells in healthy people across ages. A J-beta primer mix and a sample-barcoded 5' primer were used in a second PCR of about 7 to 12 cycles. Via MiXCR, TCRdb re-called the 5' RACE reads, giving one row per CDR3 protein. The sample contains about 1.5 million distinct CDR3 sequences, approximately 39% of which appear only once. The sample comprised blood. Receptor source: a woman younger than 30 in good health.

For the CDR3, the DNA is TGCGCCAGCCTACTAGCGGGAGGCGACAATGAGCAGTACTTC. It is translated as CASLLAGGDNEQYF. The J gene is TRBJ2-7, the V gene TRBV5-1; 12 bases fit TRBD2. This CDR3 contains 14 residues. The germline V gene has CDR1 SGHRS and CDR2 YFSETQ. Trimming took 7 bases from V and 7 from J; bases not matched to a gene: 9.

The chain carries TRBV6-5 and TRBJ2-3, with D possibly TRBD2 on 6 matching bases. The CDR3 spans 13 residues. Germline values: CDR1 MNHEY, CDR2 SVGAGI. V was cut by 7 bases and J by 1 base, with 9 bases left in between. DNA for the CDR3: TGTGCCAGCATCGCTAGCGGCACAGATACGCAGTATTTT. Amino acids: CASIASGTDTQYF.

The chain uses TRBV6-2 or TRBV6-3 and TRBJ2-5; 12 nucleotides match TRBD2. Per germline, CDR1 MNHEY and CDR2 SVGEGT. J was trimmed by 2 bases and V by 5 bases; bases with no gene match: 15. The CDR3 contains 19 residues. The CDR3 coding sequence is TGTGCCAGCAGTCCGACTCTAGGACTAGCGGGGCCCCCACAAGAGACCCAGTACTTC. Amino acid sequence: CASSPTLGLAGPPQETQYF.

The CDR3 sequence is CSAPDRGSYEQYF. DNA of the CDR3: TGCAGTGCGCCGGACAGGGGGTCCTACGAGCAGTACTTC. V and J are TRBV20-1 and TRBJ2-7, with 10 bases matching TRBD1. The CDR3 contains 13 residues. The junction had 3 bases not matched to a gene; V was cut back by 6 bases and J by 1 base. Germline CDR1 reads DFQATT; CDR2 reads SNEGSKA (reference sequence).

This clonotype was seen more than once but under ten times. The genes are TRBV20-1 and TRBJ2-7; the D is unclear. The CDR3 has 13 residues. CDR1 is DFQATT and CDR2 is SNEGSKA in the germline V gene (reference sequence). The germline V and J ends were trimmed by 0 bases and 3 bases, with 9 bases remaining between them. Here the CDR3 reads CSAREWPFYEQYF. The CDR3 DNA reads as TGCAGTGCTAGAGAGTGGCCATTCTACGAGCAGTACTTC.

The chain employs TRBV7-9 and TRBJ2-5, with a tentative D call TRBD2 (5 bases). The CDR3 is 14 amino acids. V lost 5 bases and J 2 bases, leaving 12 bases between the germline ends. The germline V gene has CDR1 SEHNR and CDR2 FQNEAQ (reference sequence). DNA of the CDR3: TGTGCCAGCAGCCTTCTAGCAGTTCAAGAGACCCAGTACTTC. Translating it yields CASSLLAVQETQYF.

This clonotype turned up a few times. This sequence joins TRBV5-1 and TRBJ2-5; D perhaps matches TRBD1 (5 bases). Trimming cost V 0 bases and J 5 bases, with 14 bases left between them. CDR1 and CDR2 from the germline V gene are SGHRS and YFSETQ. This CDR3 has 15 residues. Here the CDR3 DNA reads TGCGCCAGCAGCTTGGGGACATCGAACTTGGAGACCCAGTACTTC. Translating it yields CASSLGTSNLETQYF. Variable domain in full (rest from reference TRBV5-1 and TRBJ2-5): KAGVTQTPRYLIKTRGQQVTLSCSPISGHRSVSWYQQTPGQGLQFLFEYFSETQRNKGNFPGRFSGRQFSNSRSEMNVSTLELGDSALYLCASSLGTSNLETQYFGPGTRLLVL.

The chain uses TRBV3-1 and TRBJ2-7; weak D call: TRBD1 (5 bases). The V gene's germline CDR1 is LGHDT and CDR2 YNNKEL (reference sequence). The CDR3 has 15 amino acids. The V end was cut by 4 bases, the J end by 2 bases, with 15 bases between. Here the CDR3 DNA reads TGTGCCAGCAGCCGAACAGGACAATCTGCCTACGAGCAGTACTTC. It translates to CASSRTGQSAYEQYF.

This clonotype was recorded many times. The rearrangement uses TRBV4-1 and TRBJ2-3; 13 bases align to TRBD2. This CDR3 has 18 residues. The junction had 5 bases not matched to a gene; V was cut back by 0 bases and J by 2 bases. In germline, CDR1 is MGHRA, CDR2 YSYEKL. The CDR3: CASSQETSGGGYTDTQYF. CDR3 in DNA: TGCGCCAGCAGCCAAGAAACTAGCGGGGGGGGTTACACAGATACGCAGTATTTT.

This clonotype came up many times. The rearrangement joins TRBV12-3 or TRBV12-4 to TRBJ2-5, with D tentatively TRBD1 (5 bases). The CDR3 extends over 12 amino acids. V lost 2 bases and J lost 4, with 5 bases in between. The CDR3 region is CASSLRGETQYF. CDR3 DNA sequence: TGTGCCAGCAGTTTAAGGGGAGAGACCCAGTACTTC.

This clonotype has a handful of counts. V gene TRBV18 combines with J gene TRBJ2-3; tentatively, D is TRBD2 (6 bases). The ends were cut back, 3 bases at V and 5 bases at J, with 9 bases in the middle. The CDR3 sequence is 13 residues long. Germline loops: CDR1 KGHSH, CDR2 LQKENI. The CDR3 DNA reads as TGTGCCAGCTCACCCGGACTACAAGATACGCAGTATTTT. As protein: CASSPGLQDTQYF.

The CDR3 bases are TGTGCCAGCAGCTCCCCCTTTCGGACTAACGGGGGCCCATCCTACAATGAGCAGTTCTTC. This translates into CASSSPFRTNGGPSYNEQFF. The rearrangement joins TRBV11-2 to TRBJ2-1; D tentatively reads TRBD1 or TRBD2 (6 bases each). CDR3 size: 20 residues. Trimming pared 4 bases from V and 1 base from J, leaving 26 bases between. Per the germline V gene, CDR1 is SGHAT and CDR2 is FQNNGV.

J is TRBJ1-2 and V is TRBV2, with a weak D call TRBD1 (5 bases). The germline V and J ends were trimmed by 8 bases and 3 bases, with 13 bases remaining between them. Germline loops: CDR1 SNHLY, CDR2 FYNNEI. This CDR3 region has 13 residues. The CDR3 spells CASGPGKDYGYTF. In DNA form, the CDR3 reads TGTGCCAGCGGTCCAGGGAAGGACTATGGCTACACCTTC. Full variable domain (missing parts from reference TRBV2 and TRBJ1-2): EPEVTQTPSHQVTQMGQEVILRCVPISNHLYFYWYRQILGQKVEFLVSFYNNEISEKSEIFDDQFSVERPDGSNFTLKIRSTKLEDSAMYFCASGPGKDYGYTFGSGTRLTVV.

CDR3 loop: CASSVGQALGGGYTF. As DNA, the CDR3 is TGTGCCAGCAGCGTAGGACAGGCATTGGGAGGTGGCTACACCTTC. V usage is TRBV21-1 and J usage is TRBJ1-2; the table's TRBD1 call for D was not verified on the DNA. TRBV21-1 is deemed a pseudogene. The CDR3 has 15 amino acids.

The genes are TRBV7-2 and TRBJ2-1; 7 nucleotides line up with TRBD1. Germline-derived CDR1 and CDR2 are SGHTA and FQGNSA. This CDR3 region has 14 residues. After removal of 2 bases from V and 13 bases from J, the junction contained 11 bases not matched to a gene. The DNA of the CDR3 is TGTGCCAGCAGCTTACAGACAGGGCCAGAGACCCAGTTCTTC. Translating gives CASSLQTGPETQFF.

Only a few counts were recorded for this clonotype. The V and J genes are TRBV7-9 and TRBJ2-7, with a tentative D call TRBD2 (5 bases). The germline V gene has CDR1 SEHNR and CDR2 FQNEAQ (reference sequence). The V end lost 5 bases, the J end lost 4 bases, and 21 bases lay between the germline ends. The CDR3 runs to 16 residues. The CDR3 sequence is CASSPPPGGGVYEQYF. The CDR3 bases are TGTGCCAGCAGCCCGCCTCCCGGAGGAGGAGTATACGAGCAGTACTTC.

The chain recombines TRBV20-1 with TRBJ2-3; 10 nucleotides match TRBD1. The CDR3 consists of 13 residues. CDR1 DFQATT and CDR2 SNEGSKA come from the germline V gene (reference sequence). Trimming at V came to 6 bases and at J to 8 bases, leaving 8 bases not matched to a gene. This CDR3 reads CSAGQGGDATQYF. Here the CDR3 DNA reads TGCAGTGCCGGACAGGGGGGTGACGCTACGCAGTATTTT.

This clonotype was seen only a few times. The chain couples TRBV7-2 to TRBJ2-1; TRBD1 or TRBD2 may be the D gene (5 bases each). Trimming took 5 bases from V and 3 from J, leaving 17 bases between them. Germline CDR1 is SGHTA and CDR2 is FQGNSA. The CDR3 runs to 16 residues. In nucleotides, the CDR3 is TGTGCCAGCAGCCCCTTTTCGGGGCGCCTCTACAATGAGCAGTTCTTC. Its translation: CASSPFSGRLYNEQFF.

The CDR3: CAISLLAGSYEQYF. CDR3 DNA sequence: TGTGCCATCAGCCTACTAGCGGGATCCTACGAGCAGTACTTC. V and J are TRBV10-3 and TRBJ2-7; TRBD2 aligns across 10 bases. CDR1 ENHRY and CDR2 SYGVKD come from the germline V gene. V lost 6 bases to trimming and J lost 1 base; unmatched junction nucleotides: 3. This CDR3 has 14 residues.

This chain joins TRBV4-3 and TRBJ2-4; 12 bases match TRBD2. The J call may be wrong; the DNA end is better matched by TRBJ2-7. CDR3 length equals 16 residues. Germline V CDR1 and CDR2: LGHNA, YSLEER. Written as DNA, the CDR3 is TGCGCCAGCAGCCAAAGGATGGGACTAGCGGGTGGCGAGCAGTACTTC. Its protein product is CASSQRMGLAGGEQYF.

In its sample, this clonotype was seen many times. The CDR3 loop reads CASSLEGGGEQFF. CDR3 in DNA: TGTGCCAGCAGCCTCGAGGGGGGAGGTGAGCAGTTCTTC. The rearrangement joins TRBV14 to TRBJ2-1; D is tentatively TRBD1 or TRBD2 (6 bases each). CDR3 length: 13 amino acids. V lost 4 bases and J lost 9, with 13 bases in between. Germline CDR1 reads SGHDN; CDR2 reads FVKESK.

The chain joins TRBV30 to TRBJ2-3; D is unclear. The germline V gene encodes CDR1 GTSNPN and CDR2 SVGIG (reference sequence). V lost 4 bases and J lost 2, with 7 bases in between. The CDR3 extends over 12 amino acids. This chain's CDR3 is CAWILLTDTQYF. For the CDR3, the DNA is TGTGCCTGGATTTTACTCACAGATACGCAGTATTTT.

This sequence joins TRBV20-1 and TRBJ2-1, with 10 positions matching TRBD2. Germline V gene lookup returns CDR1 DFQATT and CDR2 SNEGSKA (reference sequence). With V trimmed by 2 bases and J by 4 bases, 8 bases remained unmatched. This CDR3 has 16 amino acids. CDR3 residues: CSARLQLAGPYNEQFF. CDR3 DNA sequence: TGCAGTGCTAGACTCCAACTAGCGGGACCATACAATGAGCAGTTCTTC.

This clonotype was recorded many times. The chain has TRBV11-2 and TRBJ2-5, with TRBD2 matching 7 bases. This CDR3 contains 15 residues. The V gene end was trimmed by 5 bases and the J gene end by 4 bases; junction bases not matched to a gene: 10. Germline loops: CDR1 SGHAT, CDR2 FQNNGV. This CDR3 is CASSPRGVVGETQYF. The CDR3 DNA reads as TGTGCCAGCAGCCCACGGGGGGTAGTAGGAGAGACCCAGTACTTC.

V is TRBV29-1 and J is TRBJ2-1; 10 bases agree with TRBD2. In germline, CDR1 is SQVTM, CDR2 ANQGSEA. V was clipped by 4 bases and J by 8 bases; unmatched bases: 5. There are 13 residues in the CDR3. CDR3 sequence reads: CSVVWLAGDEQFF. CDR3 DNA: TGCAGCGTTGTGTGGCTAGCGGGAGATGAGCAGTTCTTC.

This clonotype was found a few times. This chain uses TRBV28 with TRBJ2-1; 8 positions agree with TRBD1. Unmatched junction bases numbered 12, after V lost 1 base and J lost 4 bases. Germline V lookup: CDR1 MDHEN, CDR2 SYDVKM. This CDR3 is built from 18 residues. The CDR3: CASSLLRTGQRGYNEQFF. CDR3 DNA: TGTGCCAGCAGTTTATTGCGGACAGGGCAGCGAGGGTACAATGAGCAGTTCTTC. The complete variable domain, with remaining parts taken from reference TRBV28 and TRBJ2-1, reads DVKVTQSSRYLVKRTGEKVFLECVQDMDHENMFWYRQDPGLGLRLIYFSYDVKMKEKGDIPEGYSVSREKKERFSLILESASTNQTSMYLCASSLLRTGQRGYNEQFFGPGTRLTVL.

Only a few counts were recorded for this clonotype. The chain combines TRBV6-1 with TRBJ1-4, with a possible D match to TRBD1 (6 bases). Germline V lookup: CDR1 MNHNS, CDR2 SASEGT. This CDR3 is 14 amino acids long. V was clipped by 6 bases and J by 3 bases, with 11 bases between them. CDR3 region: CASRGGRANEKLFF. In DNA, the CDR3 is TGTGCCAGCAGAGGGGGACGAGCTAATGAAAAACTGTTTTTT.

The chain links TRBV6-2 or TRBV6-3 to TRBJ1-2, with no clear D. The CDR3 is made up of 15 amino acids. The germline V gene encodes CDR1 MNHEY and CDR2 SVGEGT. Trimming cost V 3 bases and J 8 bases, with 19 bases left between them. For the CDR3, the DNA is TGTGCCAGCAGTTATGCCAACGATCAGGTTGACGGCTACACCTTC. This codes for CASSYANDQVDGYTF.